These 5 T cell receptor beta chains came from one sample sequenced in a study of T cells after posttransplantation cyclophosphamide. Some clones are missing from TCRdb's copy, which holds only in-frame ones; the method was immunoSEQ multiplex PCR. The profile covers about 24,000 clones, none occurring a single time. The sequencing input was PBMCs. Receptor source: a woman aged 55-75 years in good health, CMV-negative, and a related stem cell transplant donor.

The sample holds many counts of this clone. The rearrangement links TRBV7-2 to TRBJ2-3; unclear D gene. The CDR3 totals 15 residues. The V gene's germline CDR1 is SGHTA and CDR2 FQGNSA. V lost 1 base and J lost 1, with 9 bases in between. CDR3 in DNA: TGTGCCAGCAGCTTAGAGCCCCTGGGCACAGATACGCAGTATTTT. This encodes CASSLEPLGTDTQYF.

This clone was found many times. V and J are TRBV30 and TRBJ2-5, with D hard to call. V dropped 5 bases and J dropped 6 bases, with 16 bases sitting between them. This CDR3 is 13 amino acids long. The germline gives CDR1 GTSNPN, CDR2 SVGIG (reference sequence). CDR3 coding DNA: TGTGCCTGGGGGCTCTCGGTTGGAAAGACCCAGTACTTC. Its translation is CAWGLSVGKTQYF.

This clone has more than one count but fewer than ten. The chain uses TRBV4-3 and TRBJ2-5; the D gene is possibly TRBD2 (5 bases). Between the trimmed V and J ends, which lost 0 bases and 11 bases, there was a span of 13 bases. Germline loops: CDR1 LGHNA, CDR2 YSLEER. CDR3 length equals 13 residues. The CDR3 DNA reads as TGCGCCAGCAGCCAAGATCTAGTCTCGGGGCAGTACTTC. Translating it yields CASSQDLVSGQYF.

This clone occurred many times. The chain joins TRBV18 to TRBJ1-1; 8 bases match TRBD1. The CDR3 runs 15 residues. Germline lookup yields CDR1 KGHSH and CDR2 LQKENI. The J segment lost 0 bases and the V segment lost 5 bases, leaving 5 bases of the junction unmatched. This CDR3 is CASSADRVVNTEAFF. The CDR3 DNA is TGTGCCAGCTCAGCGGACAGGGTAGTGAACACTGAAGCTTTCTTT.

This clone occurred many times. This chain uses TRBV19 with TRBJ1-2; 8 positions match TRBD1. Germline CDR1 is LNHDA and CDR2 is SQIVND (reference sequence). This CDR3 comprises 13 residues. V lost 5 bases, J lost 4 bases, and 3 bases stayed unmatched. The CDR3, as DNA: TGTGCCAGTAGTCCAACAGGGGGCTATGGCTACACCTTC. Translated, it gives CASSPTGGYGYTF.